This TCR beta chain emerged from a study of cytomegalovirus exposure and HLA in healthy donors. Study-wide findings and caveats: Rates of TCR association differed by HLA locus in a later analysis, with DRB1 highest and HLA-C lowest.

PCR employed 60 Vbeta and 13 Jbeta primers. The data were produced by immunoSEQ multiplex PCR, yet TCRdb's version contains in-frame clones alone and is incomplete. This listing includes 100,000 or so clones. As for this clone: Its antigen is currently unknown.

V was trimmed by 6 bases and J by 4 bases, leaving 12 bases between them. The CDR3 runs 13 residues. Germline V gene data show CDR1 as MNHNS and CDR2 as SASEGT. The chain links TRBV6-1 to TRBJ1-1; perhaps TRBD1 as D (5 bases). The sequencing input was PBMCs. The TCR was taken from a woman aged 25 to 39 in good health and CMV-seronegative. CDR3 bases: TGTGCCAGCAGGGAGACAGAGTTCACTGAAGCTTTCTTT. It specifies CASRETEFTEAFF.